This T cell receptor beta chain was obtained from a study of T cells in Graves' hyperthyroidism and ophthalmopathy. The source material, RNA transcripts, was used to amplify TCR beta CDR3 regions. Carried out on the TCR CDR3, a first-round RT-PCR used the HTBI primer set. TCRdb redid the calling of the multiplex PCR reads with MiXCR, one entry per CDR3 protein. Found here are around 600,000 distinct CDR3 sequences, more than 15% of them singletons; the top ten hold roughly 3.3%. V was cut by 2 bases and J by 3 bases, with 14 bases left in between. Germline assignment: CDR1 GTSNPN and CDR2 SVGIG (reference sequence). CDR3 length: 14 residues. Details on this clonotype: Its antigen is not identified. A much larger clone lies one base from this, so it may be a read error.

Regarding the study as a whole: Ophthalmopathy was predicted by the model a median of about six months ahead of onset. By a 13 V-J model, ophthalmopathy was set apart from stable hyperthyroidism. Most thyroid clonotypes expanded above 0.001 appeared in blood too.

Sequencing input: blood. The chain employs TRBV30 and TRBJ2-7; D is perhaps TRBD2 (7 bases). The sequence was obtained from a woman between 35 and 50 years old with Graves' ophthalmopathy. This CDR3 is CAWSPGGTRYEQYF. CDR3 DNA: TGTGCCTGGAGTCCCGGGGGGACACGCTACGAGCAGTACTTC.